This T cell receptor (beta chain) originates from a study of OX40 agonist ivuxolimab in advanced cancers. Whole-study context: Patients were roughly 83% male with ages roughly 20 to 85, mean approximately 58. Study findings and constraints: Clonal expansion by week 6 occurred in CD4+ and CD8+ blood T cells (at 0.1 to 3.0 mg/kg). Antigen specificity was not determined for the expanded peripheral T cells.

As to this clone: Its matching antigen is unknown.

The V and J ends lost 6 bases and 2 bases respectively, with 11 bases between them. Germline V lookup: CDR1 SGHTA, CDR2 FQGNSA. The CDR3 has 15 residues. Only in-frame clones appear in the TCRdb table, and some are missing; sequencing was by immunoSEQ multiplex PCR. The sample holds approximately 99,000 clones; roughly 94% are singletons and the top ten take less than 0.2%. The chain carries TRBV7-2 and TRBJ2-6; D might be TRBD1 (5 bases). The receptor comes from an adult with an advanced solid tumor such as melanoma, head and neck, liver or kidney cancer. Specimen: CD4+ or CD8+ T cells sorted from blood, collected in a trial of the OX40 agonist ivuxolimab. The CDR3 nucleotides are TGTGCCAGCAGTCGGCTAGGGGCTGGGGCCAACGTCCTGACTTTC. Its protein is CASSRLGAGANVLTF.